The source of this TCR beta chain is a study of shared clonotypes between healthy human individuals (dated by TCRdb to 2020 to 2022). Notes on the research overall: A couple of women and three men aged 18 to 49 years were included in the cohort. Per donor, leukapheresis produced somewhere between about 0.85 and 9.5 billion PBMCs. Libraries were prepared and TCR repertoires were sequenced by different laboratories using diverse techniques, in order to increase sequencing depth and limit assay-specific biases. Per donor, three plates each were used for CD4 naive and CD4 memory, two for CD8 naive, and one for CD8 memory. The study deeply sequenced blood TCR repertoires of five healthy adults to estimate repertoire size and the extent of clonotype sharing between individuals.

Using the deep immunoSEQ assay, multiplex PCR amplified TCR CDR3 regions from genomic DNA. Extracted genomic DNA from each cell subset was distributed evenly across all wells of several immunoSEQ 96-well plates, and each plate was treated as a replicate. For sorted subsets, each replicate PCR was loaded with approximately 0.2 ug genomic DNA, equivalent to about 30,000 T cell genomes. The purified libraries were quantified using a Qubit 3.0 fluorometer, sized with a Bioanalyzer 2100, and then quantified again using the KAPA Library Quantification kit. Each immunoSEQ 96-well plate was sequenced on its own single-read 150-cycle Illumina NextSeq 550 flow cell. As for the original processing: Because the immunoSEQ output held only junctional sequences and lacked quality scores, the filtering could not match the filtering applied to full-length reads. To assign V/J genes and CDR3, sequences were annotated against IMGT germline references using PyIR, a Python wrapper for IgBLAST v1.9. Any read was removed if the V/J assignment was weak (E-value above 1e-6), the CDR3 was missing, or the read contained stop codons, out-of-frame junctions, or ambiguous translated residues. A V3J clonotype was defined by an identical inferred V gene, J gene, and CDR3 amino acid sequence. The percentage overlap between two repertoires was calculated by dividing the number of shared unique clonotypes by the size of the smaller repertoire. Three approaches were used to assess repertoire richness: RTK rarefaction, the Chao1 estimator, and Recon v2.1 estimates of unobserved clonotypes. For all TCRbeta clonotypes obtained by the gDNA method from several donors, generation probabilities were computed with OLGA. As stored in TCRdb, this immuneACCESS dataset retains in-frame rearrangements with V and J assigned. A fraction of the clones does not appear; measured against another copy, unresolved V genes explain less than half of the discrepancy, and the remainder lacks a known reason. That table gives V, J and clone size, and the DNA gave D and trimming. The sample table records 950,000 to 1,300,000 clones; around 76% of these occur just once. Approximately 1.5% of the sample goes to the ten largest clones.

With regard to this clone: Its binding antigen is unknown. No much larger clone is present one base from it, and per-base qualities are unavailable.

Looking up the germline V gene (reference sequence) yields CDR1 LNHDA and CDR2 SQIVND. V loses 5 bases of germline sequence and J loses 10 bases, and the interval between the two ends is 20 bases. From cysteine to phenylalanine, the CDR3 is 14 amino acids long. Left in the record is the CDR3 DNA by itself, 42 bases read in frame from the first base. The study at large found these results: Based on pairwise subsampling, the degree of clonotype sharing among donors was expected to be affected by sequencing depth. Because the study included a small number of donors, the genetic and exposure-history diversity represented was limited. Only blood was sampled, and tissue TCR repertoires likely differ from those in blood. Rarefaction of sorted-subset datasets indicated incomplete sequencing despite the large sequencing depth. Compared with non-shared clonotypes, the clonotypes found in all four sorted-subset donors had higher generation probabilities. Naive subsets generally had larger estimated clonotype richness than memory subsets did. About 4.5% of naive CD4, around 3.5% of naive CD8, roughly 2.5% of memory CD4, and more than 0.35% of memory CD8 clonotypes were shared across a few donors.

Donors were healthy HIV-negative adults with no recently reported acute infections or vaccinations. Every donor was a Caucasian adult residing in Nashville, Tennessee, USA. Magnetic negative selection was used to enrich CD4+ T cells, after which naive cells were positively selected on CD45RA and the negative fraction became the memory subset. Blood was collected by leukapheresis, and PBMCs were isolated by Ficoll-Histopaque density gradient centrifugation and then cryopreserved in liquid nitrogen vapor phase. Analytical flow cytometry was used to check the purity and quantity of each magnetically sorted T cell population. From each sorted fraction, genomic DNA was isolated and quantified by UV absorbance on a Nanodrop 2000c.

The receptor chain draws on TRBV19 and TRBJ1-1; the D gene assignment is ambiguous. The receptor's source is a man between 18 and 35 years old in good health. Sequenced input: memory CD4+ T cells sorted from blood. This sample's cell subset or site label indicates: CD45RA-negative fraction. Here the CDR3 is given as CASSPRQDSVTAFF. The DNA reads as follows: TGTGCCAGTAGTCCCCGACAAGATTCGGTAACAGCTTTCTTT.